This T cell receptor beta chain was documented in a study of T cells expressing NK-cell markers. Each CDR3 protein gets one entry in TCRdb, which reprocessed the 5' RACE reads and gives no DNA. The sample's table shows about 5,100 distinct CDR3 sequences. Germline loops: CDR1 MDHEN, CDR2 SYDVKM. There are 13 residues in the CDR3. The sequencing sample was made of blood T cells: a sorted CD56 or NKG2C T cell subset, CD4+ or CD8+ T cells, or bulk PBMC T cells (not recorded which). The clonotype originates from a man aged 18 to 29 in good health. This chain joins TRBV28 and TRBJ2-3. CDR3 protein: CATLFATTDTQYF. The full variable domain, its missing parts supplied by reference TRBV28 and TRBJ2-3, is DVKVTQSSRYLVKRTGEKVFLECVQDMDHENMFWYRQDPGLGLRLIYFSYDVKMKEKGDIPEGYSVSREKKERFSLILESASTNQTSMYLCATLFATTDTQYFGPGTRLTVL.